These 2 T cell receptor beta chains were all obtained from the same sample, sequenced in a study of cytomegalovirus exposure and HLA in healthy donors. 13 Jbeta primers and 60 Vbeta primers were used for the PCR. The repertoire was sequenced with immunoSEQ multiplex PCR; TCRdb's copy has only in-frame clones and lacks some. The data hold over 150,000 clones, with approximately 74% observed a single time. Input material: PBMCs. These receptor sequences come from a woman in her twenties or thirties in good health and CMV-seronegative.

DNA of the CDR3: TGTGCCAGCAGCAAACAGGGGGCGCGGTACACCGGGGAGCTGTTTTTT. It encodes CASSKQGARYTGELFF. This rearrangement joins TRBV7-2 to TRBJ2-2, with TRBD1 matching 9 bases. The CDR3 is 16 amino acids. Germline V lookup: CDR1 SGHTA, CDR2 FQGNSA. V was pared by 5 bases and J by 3 bases, with 7 bases of the junction left unmatched.

CDR3 amino acids: CASSNPRRVAGDNEQFF. CDR3 bases: TGTGCCAGCAGTAACCCACGTCGGGTAGCGGGGGACAATGAGCAGTTCTTC. The chain recombines TRBV2 with TRBJ2-1, with 9 bases that match TRBD2. The CDR3 spans 17 residues. The germline CDR1 and CDR2 sequences are SNHLY and FYNNEI. V trimming: 5 bases; J trimming: 5 bases; junction bases outside the gene matches: 13.